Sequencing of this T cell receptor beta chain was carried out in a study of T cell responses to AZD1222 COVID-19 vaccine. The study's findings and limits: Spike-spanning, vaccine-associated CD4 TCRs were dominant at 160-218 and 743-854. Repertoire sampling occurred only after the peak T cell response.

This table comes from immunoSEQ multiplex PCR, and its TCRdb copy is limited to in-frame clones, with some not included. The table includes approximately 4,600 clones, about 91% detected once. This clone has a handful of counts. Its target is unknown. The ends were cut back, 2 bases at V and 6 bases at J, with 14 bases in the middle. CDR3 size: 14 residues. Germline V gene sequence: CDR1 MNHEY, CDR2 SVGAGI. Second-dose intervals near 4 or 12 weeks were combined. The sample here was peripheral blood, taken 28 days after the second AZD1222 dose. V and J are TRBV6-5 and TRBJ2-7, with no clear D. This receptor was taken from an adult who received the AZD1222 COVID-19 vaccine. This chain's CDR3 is CASSYIPSCSEQYF. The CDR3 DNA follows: TGTGCCAGCAGTTACATCCCCTCGTGTTCCGAGCAGTACTTC.